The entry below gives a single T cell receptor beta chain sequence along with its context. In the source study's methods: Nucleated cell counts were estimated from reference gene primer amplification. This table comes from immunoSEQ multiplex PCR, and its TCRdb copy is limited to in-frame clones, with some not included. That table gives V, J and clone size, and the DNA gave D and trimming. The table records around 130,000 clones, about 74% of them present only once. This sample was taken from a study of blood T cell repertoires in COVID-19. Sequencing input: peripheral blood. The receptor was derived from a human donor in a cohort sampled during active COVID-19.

CDR3 region: CASSLPRGMSTEAFF. CDR3 in DNA: TGTGCCAGCAGCTTGCCCAGGGGGATGAGCACTGAAGCTTTCTTT. The V call is TRBV7-9, the J call TRBJ1-1; TRBD1 matches at 7 bases. The ends lost 3 bases at V and 4 bases at J; junction bases unmatched: 8. This CDR3 has 15 amino acids. Germline V lookup: CDR1 SEHNR, CDR2 FQNEAQ (reference sequence).